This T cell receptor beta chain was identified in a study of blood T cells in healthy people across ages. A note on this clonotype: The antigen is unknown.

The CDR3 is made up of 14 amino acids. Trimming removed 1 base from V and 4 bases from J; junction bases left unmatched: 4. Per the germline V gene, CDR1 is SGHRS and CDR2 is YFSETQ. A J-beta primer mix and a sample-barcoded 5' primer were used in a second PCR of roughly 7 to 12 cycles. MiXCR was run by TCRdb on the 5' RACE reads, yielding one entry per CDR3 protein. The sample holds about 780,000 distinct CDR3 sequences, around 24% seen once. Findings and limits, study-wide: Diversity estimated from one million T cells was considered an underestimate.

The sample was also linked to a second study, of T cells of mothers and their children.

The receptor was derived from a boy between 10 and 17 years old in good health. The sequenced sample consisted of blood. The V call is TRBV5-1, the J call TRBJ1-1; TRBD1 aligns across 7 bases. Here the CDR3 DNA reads TGCGCCAGCAGCTTGCAGGGGGAGAGCACTGAAGCTTTCTTT. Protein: CASSLQGESTEAFF.